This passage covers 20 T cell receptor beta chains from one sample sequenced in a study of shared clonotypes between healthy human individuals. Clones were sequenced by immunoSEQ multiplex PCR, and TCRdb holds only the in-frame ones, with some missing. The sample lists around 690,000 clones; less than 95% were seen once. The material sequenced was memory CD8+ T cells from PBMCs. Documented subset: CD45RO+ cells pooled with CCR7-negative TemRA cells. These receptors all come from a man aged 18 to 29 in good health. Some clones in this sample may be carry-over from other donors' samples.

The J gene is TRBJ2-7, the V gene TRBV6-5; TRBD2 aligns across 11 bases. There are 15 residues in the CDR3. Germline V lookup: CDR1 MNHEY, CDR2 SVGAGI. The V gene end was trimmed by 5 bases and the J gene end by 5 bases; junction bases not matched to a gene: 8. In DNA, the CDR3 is TGTGCCAGCAGTCTCACTAGCGGGAGTTCCAACGAGCAGTACTTC. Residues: CASSLTSGSSNEQYF.

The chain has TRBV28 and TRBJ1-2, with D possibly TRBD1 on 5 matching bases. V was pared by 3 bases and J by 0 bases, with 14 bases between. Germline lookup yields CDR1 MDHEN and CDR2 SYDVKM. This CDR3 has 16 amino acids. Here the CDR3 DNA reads TGTGCCAGCAGTTTTCTAAGGGACCGACCTAACTATGGCTACACCTTC. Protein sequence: CASSFLRDRPNYGYTF.

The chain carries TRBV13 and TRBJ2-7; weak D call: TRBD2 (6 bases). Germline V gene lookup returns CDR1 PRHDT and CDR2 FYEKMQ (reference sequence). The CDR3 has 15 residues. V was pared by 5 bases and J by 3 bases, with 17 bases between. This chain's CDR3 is CASSAVGRGIYEQYF. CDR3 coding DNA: TGTGCCAGCAGCGCCGTCGGTCGGGGGATCTACGAGCAGTACTTC.

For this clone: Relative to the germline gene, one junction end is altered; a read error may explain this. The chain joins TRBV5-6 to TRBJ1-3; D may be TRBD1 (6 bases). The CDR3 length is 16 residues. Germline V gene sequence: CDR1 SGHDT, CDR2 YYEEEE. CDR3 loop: CASGTGRGREYGTIYF. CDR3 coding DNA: TGTGCCAGCGGCACAGGCAGGGGACGCGAATACGGCACCATATACTTT.

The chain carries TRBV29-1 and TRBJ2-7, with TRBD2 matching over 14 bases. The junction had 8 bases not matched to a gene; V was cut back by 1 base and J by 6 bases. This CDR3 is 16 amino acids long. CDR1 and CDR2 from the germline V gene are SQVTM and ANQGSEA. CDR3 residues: CSVEGTSGRKGPEQYF. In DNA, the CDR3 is TGCAGCGTTGAAGGGACTAGCGGGAGGAAAGGTCCCGAGCAGTACTTC.

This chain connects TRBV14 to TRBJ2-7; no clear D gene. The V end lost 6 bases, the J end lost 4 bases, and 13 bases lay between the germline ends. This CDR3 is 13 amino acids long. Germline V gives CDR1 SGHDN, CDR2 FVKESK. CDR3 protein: CASRETGDYEQYF. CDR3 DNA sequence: TGTGCCAGCAGGGAAACCGGCGATTACGAGCAGTACTTC.

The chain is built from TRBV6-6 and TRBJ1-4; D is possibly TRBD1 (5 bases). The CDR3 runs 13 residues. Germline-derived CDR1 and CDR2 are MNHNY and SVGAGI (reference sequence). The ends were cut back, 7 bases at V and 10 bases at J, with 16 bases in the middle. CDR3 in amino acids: CASTGNPDAKLFF. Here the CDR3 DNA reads TGTGCCAGCACAGGGAATCCTGATGCAAAACTGTTTTTT.

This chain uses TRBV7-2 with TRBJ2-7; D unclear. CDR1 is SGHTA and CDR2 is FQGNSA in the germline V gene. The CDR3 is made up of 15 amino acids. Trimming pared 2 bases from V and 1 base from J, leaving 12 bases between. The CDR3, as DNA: TGTGCCAGCAGCTTAAGTGACACCTTGTCCTACGAGCAGTACTTC. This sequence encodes CASSLSDTLSYEQYF.

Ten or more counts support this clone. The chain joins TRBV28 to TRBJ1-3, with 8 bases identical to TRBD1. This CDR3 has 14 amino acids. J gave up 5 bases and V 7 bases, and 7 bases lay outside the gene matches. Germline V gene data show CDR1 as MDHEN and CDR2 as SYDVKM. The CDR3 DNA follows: TGTGCCAGCAATCCGACAGGGGAGAGAAACACCATATATTTT. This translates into CASNPTGERNTIYF.

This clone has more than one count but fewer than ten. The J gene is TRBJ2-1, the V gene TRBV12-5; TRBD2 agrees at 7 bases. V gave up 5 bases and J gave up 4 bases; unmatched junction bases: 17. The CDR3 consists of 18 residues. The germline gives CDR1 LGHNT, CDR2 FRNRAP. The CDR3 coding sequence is TGTGCTAGTGGTGCCGACTTGGGCCCGGAGCGGGAATACAATGAGCAGTTCTTC. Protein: CASGADLGPEREYNEQFF.

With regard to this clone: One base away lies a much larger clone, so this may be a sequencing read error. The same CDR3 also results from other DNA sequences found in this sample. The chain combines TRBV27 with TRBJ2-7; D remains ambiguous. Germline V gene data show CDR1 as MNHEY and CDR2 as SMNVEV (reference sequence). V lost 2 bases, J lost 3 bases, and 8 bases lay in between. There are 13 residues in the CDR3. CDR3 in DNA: TGTGCCAGCAGTTTAGGGCAGTTCTACGAGCAGTACTTC. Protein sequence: CASSLGQFYEQYF.

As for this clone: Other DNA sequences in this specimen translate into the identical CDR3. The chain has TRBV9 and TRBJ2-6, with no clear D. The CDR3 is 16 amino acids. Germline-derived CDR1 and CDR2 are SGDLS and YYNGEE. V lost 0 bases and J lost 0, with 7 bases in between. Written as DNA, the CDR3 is TGTGCCAGCAGCGTAGACCGAAACTCTGGGGCCAACGTCCTGACTTTC. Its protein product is CASSVDRNSGANVLTF.

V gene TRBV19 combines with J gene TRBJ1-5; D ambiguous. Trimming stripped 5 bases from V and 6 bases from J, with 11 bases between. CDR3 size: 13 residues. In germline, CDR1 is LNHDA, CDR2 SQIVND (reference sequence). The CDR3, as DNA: TGTGCCAGTAGTGGGAGGGTGAGTCAGCCCCAGCATTTT. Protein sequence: CASSGRVSQPQHF.

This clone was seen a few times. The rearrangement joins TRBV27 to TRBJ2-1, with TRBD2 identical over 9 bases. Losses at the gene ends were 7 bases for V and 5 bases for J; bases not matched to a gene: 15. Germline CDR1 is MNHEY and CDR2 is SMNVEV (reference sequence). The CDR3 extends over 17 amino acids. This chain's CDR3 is CASTRLIGLALNNEQFF. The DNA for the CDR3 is TGTGCCAGCACCCGATTGATCGGACTAGCGCTTAACAATGAGCAGTTCTTC.

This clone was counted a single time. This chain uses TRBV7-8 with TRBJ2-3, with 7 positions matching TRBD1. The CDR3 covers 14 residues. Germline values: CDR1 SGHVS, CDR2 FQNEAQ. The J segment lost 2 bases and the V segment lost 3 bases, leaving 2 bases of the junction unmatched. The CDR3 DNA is TGTGCCAGCAGCTTTGACAGGGTCACAGATACGCAGTATTTT. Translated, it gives CASSFDRVTDTQYF.

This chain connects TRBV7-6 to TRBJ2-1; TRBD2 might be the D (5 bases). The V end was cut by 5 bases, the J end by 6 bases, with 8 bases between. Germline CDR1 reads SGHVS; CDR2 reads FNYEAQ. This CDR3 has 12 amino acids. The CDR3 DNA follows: TGTGCCAGCAGCCGGGGTCCCAATGAGCAGTTCTTC. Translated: CASSRGPNEQFF.

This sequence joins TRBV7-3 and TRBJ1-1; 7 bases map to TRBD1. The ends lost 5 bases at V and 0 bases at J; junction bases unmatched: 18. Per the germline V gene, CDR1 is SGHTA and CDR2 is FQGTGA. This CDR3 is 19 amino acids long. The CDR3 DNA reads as TGTGCCAGCAGCGCGCAACCGCCTACCGGGACAGCTATGAACACTGAAGCTTTCTTT. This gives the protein CASSAQPPTGTAMNTEAFF.

The CDR3 spells CASSDGTIEGQGPYEQYF. CDR3 nucleotide sequence: TGTGCCAGCAGCGACGGGACCATTGAGGGACAGGGTCCCTACGAGCAGTACTTC. The chain couples TRBV9 to TRBJ2-7; TRBD1 aligns across 9 bases. Germline lookup yields CDR1 SGDLS and CDR2 YYNGEE. The CDR3 contains 18 residues. Germline trimming cut 3 bases from V and 2 bases from J; bases unmatched to any gene: 15. Full variable domain (outside the CDR3, taken from reference TRBV9 and TRBJ2-7): DSGVTQTPKHLITATGQRVTLRCSPRSGDLSVYWYQQSLDQGLQFLIQYYNGEERAKGNILERFSAQQFPDLHSELNLSSLELGDSALYFCASSDGTIEGQGPYEQYFGPGTRLTVT.

The CDR3 protein is CASSAPGTGTVNEQFF. The CDR3, as DNA: TGTGCCAGCAGCGCCCCCGGGACAGGGACTGTCAATGAGCAGTTCTTC. V is TRBV7-3 and J is TRBJ2-1, with TRBD1 matching 9 bases. The CDR3 runs 16 residues. Trimming removed 5 bases from V and 6 bases from J; junction bases left unmatched: 11. CDR1 and CDR2 (germline): SGHTA, FQGTGA.

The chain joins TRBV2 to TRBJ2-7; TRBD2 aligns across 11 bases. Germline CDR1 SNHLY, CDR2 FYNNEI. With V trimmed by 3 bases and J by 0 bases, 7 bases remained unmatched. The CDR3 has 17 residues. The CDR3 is CASSDFLTSGSSYEQYF. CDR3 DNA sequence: TGTGCCAGCAGTGATTTTCTTACTAGCGGGAGCTCCTACGAGCAGTACTTC.